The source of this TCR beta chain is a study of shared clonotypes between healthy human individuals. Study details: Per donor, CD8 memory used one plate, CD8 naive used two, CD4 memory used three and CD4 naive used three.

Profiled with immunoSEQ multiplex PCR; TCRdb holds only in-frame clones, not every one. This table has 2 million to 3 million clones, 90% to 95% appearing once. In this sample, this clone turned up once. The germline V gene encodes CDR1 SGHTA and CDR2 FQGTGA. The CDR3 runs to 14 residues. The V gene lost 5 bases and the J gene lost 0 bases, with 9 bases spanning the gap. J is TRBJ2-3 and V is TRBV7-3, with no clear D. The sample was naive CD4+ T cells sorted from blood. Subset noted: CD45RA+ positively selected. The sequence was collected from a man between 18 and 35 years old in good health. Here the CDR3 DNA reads TGTGCCAGCAGCCGCCTTGGTAGCACAGATACGCAGTATTTT. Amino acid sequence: CASSRLGSTDTQYF.